Here is one T cell receptor (beta chain) with its context. The source of the sample is a study of blood T cell repertoires in COVID-19. Study-level information: Samples of COVID-19 (acute and convalescent) were obtained from the United States, Italy and Spain.

The CDR3 sequence is 15 residues long. In germline, CDR1 is SGHDT, CDR2 YYEEEE. The V end was cut by 4 bases, the J end by 7 bases, with 21 bases between. It was during active infection that Seattle patients were enrolled and then longitudinally followed. As processed by the authors: Nucleated cell number was recorded as an estimate derived from reference gene primer amplification. Produced via immunoSEQ multiplex PCR; TCRdb's table is partial and in-frame only. That table is the source of V, J and clone size, and D and trimming were worked out from the DNA. Seen here are 200,000 to 250,000 clones, 70% to 90% observed once, and the top ten hold roughly 2.7%.

Sequenced: peripheral blood. The chain is built from TRBV5-6 and TRBJ2-7, with D possibly TRBD1 on 5 matching bases. The clonotype comes from a man aged 25-40 years with COVID-19, enrolled during active disease. In nucleotides, the CDR3 is TGTGCCAGCAGCCCGGGCGGCAGGGATCTAGGGGAGCAGTACTTC. Translation: CASSPGGRDLGEQYF.